The 2 T cell receptor beta chains listed next were all sequenced from one sample in a study of T cells after yellow fever vaccination. TCRdb used MiXCR to reprocess the 5' RACE reads, holding one entry per CDR3 protein. Among nearly 550,000 distinct CDR3 sequences, roughly 19% were seen once, and the ten largest hold roughly an eighth. The specimen was PBMCs, collected 15 days after the yellow fever booster vaccination. The receptor set was obtained from a man in his thirties or forties who received the YFV17D yellow fever vaccine.

This clonotype was picked up a small number of times. The V call is TRBV10-3, the J call TRBJ2-7, with 12 bases identical to TRBD2. Per the germline V gene, CDR1 is ENHRY and CDR2 is SYGVKD. This CDR3 has 15 amino acids. V lost 0 bases, J lost 5 bases, and 2 bases stayed unmatched. Here the CDR3 DNA reads TGTGCCATCAGTGAGTCGACTAGCGGGAGTCACGAGCAGTACTTC. It codes for CAISESTSGSHEQYF.

This clonotype was observed a handful of times. The rearrangement uses TRBV20-1 and TRBJ2-2; D is unclear. The CDR3 runs 12 residues. Trimming took off 6 bases at V and 4 bases at J, with 9 bases between the two ends. Germline CDR1 DFQATT, CDR2 SNEGSKA (reference sequence). The chain's CDR3 is CSARRSTGELFF. The CDR3 nucleotides read TGCAGTGCGCGGCGGTCCACCGGGGAGCTGTTTTTT.